The 7 T cell receptor beta chains listed next were all sequenced from one sample in a study of blood T cells in healthy people across ages. A sample-barcoded 5' primer and a J-beta primer mix were used in a second PCR of roughly 7 to 11 cycles. From the 5' RACE reads, TCRdb called clonotypes with MiXCR, one entry per CDR3 protein. The sample yields over 1,200,000 distinct CDR3 sequences, approximately 59% seen once. The sequenced material came from blood. The receptors were gathered from a man aged 18-30 years in good health.

J is TRBJ2-4 and V is TRBV27, with a weak D call TRBD2 (7 bases). This CDR3 has 17 residues. Germline V CDR1 and CDR2: MNHEY, SMNVEV (reference sequence). V was clipped by 1 base and J by 0 bases, with 13 bases between them. CDR3 sequence: CASSLYGGAKAKNIQYF. CDR3 in DNA: TGTGCCAGCAGTTTATATGGGGGGGCGAAAGCCAAAAACATTCAGTACTTC.

This chain uses TRBV12-3 or TRBV12-4 with TRBJ2-4; D is possibly TRBD2 (7 bases). The CDR3 length is 18 residues. The V and J ends lost 3 bases and 3 bases respectively, with 21 bases between them. CDR3 residues: CASSLGARGGSGKNIQYF. The CDR3, as DNA: TGTGCCAGCAGTTTGGGGGCGAGGGGAGGGTCGGGCAAAAACATTCAGTACTTC.

This clonotype was seen a handful of times. The chain couples TRBV29-1 to TRBJ2-3, with 8 nucleotides matching TRBD2. Germline values: CDR1 SQVTM, CDR2 ANQGSEA. V gave up 3 bases and J gave up 2 bases; unmatched junction bases: 4. The CDR3 totals 14 residues. In DNA form, the CDR3 reads TGCAGCGTTGATAGCGGGATGATCACAGATACGCAGTATTTT. This sequence encodes CSVDSGMITDTQYF.

The chain has TRBV28 and TRBJ2-3; TRBD2 agrees at 8 bases. The germline V gene encodes CDR1 MDHEN and CDR2 SYDVKM. The CDR3 runs 16 residues. Germline trimming cut 6 bases from V and 6 bases from J; bases unmatched to any gene: 14. The CDR3 loop is CASRLLSGRGEDTQYF. In DNA, the CDR3 is TGTGCCAGCAGGCTACTAAGCGGGAGAGGGGAGGATACGCAGTATTTT.

There are a few counts of this clonotype. J is TRBJ2-1 and V is TRBV4-3; no clear D gene. Trimming took off 0 bases at V and 4 bases at J, with 7 bases between the two ends. Germline V gene lookup returns CDR1 LGHNA and CDR2 YSLEER. This CDR3 is 14 amino acids long. The CDR3 DNA is TGCGCCAGCAGCCAAGACATGGGATACAATGAGCAGTTCTTC. Translated, it gives CASSQDMGYNEQFF.

In its sample, this clonotype was seen a few times. The rearrangement links TRBV27 to TRBJ1-6; 8 bases fit TRBD1. With V trimmed by 3 bases and J by 5 bases, 12 bases remained unmatched. The CDR3 is made up of 18 amino acids. The germline V gene encodes CDR1 MNHEY and CDR2 SMNVEV (reference sequence). The CDR3 here is CASSFLGQGLKNNSPLHF. The CDR3, as DNA: TGTGCCAGCAGTTTCCTTGGACAGGGATTGAAAAATAATTCACCCCTCCACTTT.

This clonotype was observed at least ten times. Compared with germline, one end of the junction differs, possibly owing to a read error. The chain employs TRBV5-1 and TRBJ2-5; D ambiguous. Germline V gives CDR1 SGHRS, CDR2 YFSETQ. The CDR3 totals 11 residues. In DNA, the CDR3 is TGTGCCAGCAGTAAACAAGAGACCCAGTACTTC. Protein product: CASSKQETQYF.